The next 20 T cell receptor beta chains were all read from a single sample in a study of shared clonotypes between healthy human individuals. TCRdb's copy holds only in-frame clones and misses some; the assay was immunoSEQ multiplex PCR. The data hold about 2.4 million clones, with over 85% observed a single time. Sequencing was performed on naive CD4+ T cells from PBMCs. As to subset: CD45RA+ positively selected. The receptor set was obtained from a man younger than 35 in good health. Some clones in this sample may be carry-over from other donors' samples.

The V and J genes are TRBV30 and TRBJ1-2; the D gene is possibly TRBD1 (6 bases). The V gene lost 4 bases and the J gene lost 2 bases, with 17 bases spanning the gap. This CDR3 has 15 residues. CDR1 is GTSNPN and CDR2 is SVGIG in the germline V gene (reference sequence). This CDR3 is CAWKTPMDRNYGYTF. As DNA, the CDR3 is TGTGCCTGGAAAACGCCTATGGACAGAAACTATGGCTACACCTTC. Full variable domain (missing parts from reference TRBV30 and TRBJ1-2): SQTIHQWPATLVQPVGSPLSLECTVEGTSNPNLYWYRQAAGRGLQLLFYSVGIGQISSEVPQNLSASRPQDRQFILSSKKLLLSDSGFYLCAWKTPMDRNYGYTFGSGTRLTVV.

The chain combines TRBV4-3 with TRBJ2-7; maybe TRBD2 (5 bases). This CDR3 has 15 amino acids. Trimming pared 0 bases from V and 1 base from J, leaving 10 bases between. The germline V gene encodes CDR1 LGHNA and CDR2 YSLEER. DNA for the CDR3: TGCGCCAGCAGCCAAGATCGGAGAGGGTCCTACGAGCAGTACTTC. Translated: CASSQDRRGSYEQYF.

This rearrangement joins TRBV29-1 to TRBJ2-1, with 7 positions matching TRBD2. This CDR3 has 14 residues. Germline CDR1 is SQVTM and CDR2 is ANQGSEA. With 6 bases clipped from V and 3 bases from J, the junction kept 8 bases outside the gene matches. The CDR3: CSVQRLAVYNEQFF. In nucleotides, the CDR3 is TGCAGCGTCCAGCGACTAGCAGTCTACAATGAGCAGTTCTTC.

The J gene is TRBJ1-1, the V gene TRBV6-6; D gene ambiguous. Trimming removed 4 bases at V and 1 base at J, with 10 bases between. This CDR3 contains 14 residues. Germline V gives CDR1 MNHNY, CDR2 SVGAGI (reference sequence). The CDR3 nucleotides read TGTGCCAGCAGTTGGAAGTCCCCGAACACTGAAGCTTTCTTT. This gives the protein CASSWKSPNTEAFF.

The gene calls are TRBV4-2 and TRBJ1-5, with TRBD1 matching 10 bases. Per the germline V gene, CDR1 is LGHNA and CDR2 is YNFKEQ. V was clipped by 0 bases and J by 5 bases; unmatched bases: 1. The CDR3 totals 15 residues. CDR3 sequence reads: CASSQDGTGDQPQHF. In nucleotides, the CDR3 is TGTGCCAGCAGCCAAGATGGGACAGGGGATCAGCCCCAGCATTTT.

This chain uses TRBV28 with TRBJ2-7; D is possibly TRBD1 or TRBD2 (6 bases each). In germline, CDR1 is MDHEN, CDR2 SYDVKM. V was cut by 6 bases and J by 0 bases, with 21 bases left in between. The CDR3 has 17 residues. The CDR3 nucleotides read TGTGCCAGCAGCCCGCCCGGAGGGACACACCTCTCCTACGAGCAGTACTTC. It yields the protein CASSPPGGTHLSYEQYF.

Notes on this clone: Additional DNA sequences in this sample encode the identical CDR3. The chain links TRBV5-1 to TRBJ2-1, with 7 positions matching TRBD2. J gave up 3 bases and V 0 bases, and 6 bases lay outside the gene matches. The CDR3 runs to 16 residues. Germline V CDR1 and CDR2: SGHRS, YFSETQ. The chain's CDR3 is CASSLVASGGYNEQFF. The DNA of the CDR3 is TGCGCCAGCAGCTTGGTAGCTAGCGGCGGCTACAATGAGCAGTTCTTC.

Remarks on this clone: Additional DNA sequences in this sample encode the identical CDR3. The chain combines TRBV20-1 with TRBJ2-1; D ambiguous. The CDR3 is made up of 11 amino acids. Germline-derived CDR1 and CDR2 are DFQATT and SNEGSKA (reference sequence). V lost 3 bases and J 5 bases, leaving 5 bases between the germline ends. In nucleotides, the CDR3 is TGCAGTGCTAGGCCAAACAATGAGCAGTTCTTC. This encodes CSARPNNEQFF.

The chain uses TRBV5-6 and TRBJ2-7; D call uncertain. The length of the CDR3 is 13 residues. Per germline, CDR1 SGHDT and CDR2 YYEEEE. The V gene lost 3 bases and the J gene lost 3 bases, with 10 bases spanning the gap. The CDR3 DNA sequence: TGTGCCAGCAGCTCCCCAACGGGCTACGAGCAGTACTTC. Translating gives CASSSPTGYEQYF.

V and J are TRBV7-3 and TRBJ2-1; D unresolved. The CDR3 spans 13 residues. V was clipped by 5 bases and J by 8 bases, with 13 bases between them. Germline V gene lookup returns CDR1 SGHTA and CDR2 FQGTGA. The CDR3 coding sequence is TGTGCCAGCAGCGTCTCAGGCATCTATGAGCAGTTCTTC. Its translation is CASSVSGIYEQFF.

This chain joins TRBV9 and TRBJ1-1; 9 nucleotides align to TRBD1. V dropped 3 bases and J dropped 4; count of bases not matched to a gene: 7. The CDR3 has 15 residues. From germline, CDR1 is SGDLS and CDR2 YYNGEE. As DNA, the CDR3 is TGTGCCAGCAGCGCCGGGACAGGGTGGGGCACTGAAGCTTTCTTT. Translated: CASSAGTGWGTEAFF.

The genes are TRBV28 and TRBJ2-7; D perhaps matches TRBD1 (6 bases). Germline lookup yields CDR1 MDHEN and CDR2 SYDVKM. The CDR3 covers 15 residues. V dropped 3 bases and J dropped 2 bases, with 14 bases sitting between them. CDR3 nucleotides: TGTGCCAGCAGTTTGAGCGACAGGATAACCTACGAGCAGTACTTC. Translation gives CASSLSDRITYEQYF.

The chain joins TRBV18 to TRBJ1-1; 7 bases map to TRBD1. The V gene's germline CDR1 is KGHSH and CDR2 LQKENI. The CDR3 sequence is 16 residues long. The ends lost 2 bases at V and 4 bases at J; junction bases unmatched: 10. The CDR3 DNA sequence: TGTGCCAGCTCACCAAGACAGGGCGGGAGCGGCACTGAAGCTTTCTTT. Translated: CASSPRQGGSGTEAFF.

The rearrangement links TRBV28 to TRBJ2-5; the D gene is possibly TRBD2 (6 bases). Trimming cost V 3 bases and J 4 bases, with 12 bases left between them. The CDR3 covers 14 residues. Per germline, CDR1 MDHEN and CDR2 SYDVKM. CDR3 DNA: TGTGCCAGCAGTTTCCGGGGGTATGCAGAGACCCAGTACTTC. Translating it yields CASSFRGYAETQYF.

The CDR3 sequence: CASSLGGQVNYEQYF. CDR3 DNA: TGCGCCAGCAGCTTGGGCGGACAGGTAAACTACGAGCAGTACTTC. The V gene is TRBV5-1, the J gene TRBJ2-7, with 7 positions matching TRBD1. The CDR3 covers 15 residues. The V gene end was trimmed by 0 bases and the J gene end by 3 bases; junction bases not matched to a gene: 6. The V gene's germline CDR1 is SGHRS and CDR2 YFSETQ.

V usage is TRBV10-2 and J usage is TRBJ2-1; D is uncertain. V gave up 8 bases and J gave up 0 bases, with 8 bases separating them. Per the germline V gene, CDR1 is WSHSY and CDR2 is SAAADI. This CDR3 region has 13 residues. CDR3: CASRISSYNEQFF. The CDR3 DNA reads TGCGCCAGCCGGATTAGCTCCTACAATGAGCAGTTCTTC.

The chain uses TRBV19 and TRBJ1-1; tentative D call: TRBD1 (5 bases). This CDR3 comprises 15 residues. Deletions cut 5 bases from V and 1 base from J, with 14 bases between. Germline CDR1 and CDR2: LNHDA and SQIVND (reference sequence). For the CDR3, the DNA is TGTGCCAGTAGTGCCCGACAGCGAGAGAACACTGAAGCTTTCTTT. Translation: CASSARQRENTEAFF.

DNA of the CDR3: TGTGCCAGCAGCCGGGACGGGAACTATGGCTACACCTTC. As protein: CASSRDGNYGYTF. The gene calls are TRBV5-6 and TRBJ1-2; D is perhaps TRBD1 (5 bases). Germline CDR1 and CDR2: SGHDT and YYEEEE. The CDR3 is 13 amino acids. Between the trimmed V and J ends, which lost 4 bases and 2 bases, there was a span of 9 bases.

V and J are TRBV28 and TRBJ1-1, with D unresolved. The germline gives CDR1 MDHEN, CDR2 SYDVKM. Trimming shortened V by 2 bases and J by 5 bases, and 12 bases separated the two germline ends. The CDR3 runs 14 residues. The CDR3 DNA sequence: TGTGCCAGCAGTTTACAGACGGGATGGACTGAAGCTTTCTTT. The encoded protein is CASSLQTGWTEAFF.

The rearrangement uses TRBV28 and TRBJ1-1, with D unresolved. The CDR3 extends over 13 amino acids. CDR1 is MDHEN, CDR2 SYDVKM, per germline. The V end was cut by 6 bases, the J end by 4 bases, with 12 bases between. The CDR3: CASSRLYATEAFF. For the CDR3, the DNA is TGTGCCAGCAGCCGTCTATACGCCACTGAAGCTTTCTTT.